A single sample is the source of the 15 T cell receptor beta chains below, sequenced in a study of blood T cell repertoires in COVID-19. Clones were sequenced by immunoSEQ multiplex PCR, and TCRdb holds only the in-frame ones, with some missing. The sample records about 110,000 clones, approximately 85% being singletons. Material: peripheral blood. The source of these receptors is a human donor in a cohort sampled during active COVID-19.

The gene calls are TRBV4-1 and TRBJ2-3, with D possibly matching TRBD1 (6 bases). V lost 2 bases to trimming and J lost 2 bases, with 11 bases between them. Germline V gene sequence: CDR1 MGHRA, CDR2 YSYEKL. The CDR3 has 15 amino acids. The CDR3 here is CASSQPRDNTDTQYF. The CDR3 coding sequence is TGCGCCAGCAGCCAACCCCGGGACAACACAGATACGCAGTATTTT.

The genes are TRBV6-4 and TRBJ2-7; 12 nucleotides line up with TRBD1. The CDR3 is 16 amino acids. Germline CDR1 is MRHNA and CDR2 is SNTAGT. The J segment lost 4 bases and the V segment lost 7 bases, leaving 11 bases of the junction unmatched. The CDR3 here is CASTETPGQGAYEQYF. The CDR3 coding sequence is TGTGCCAGCACCGAAACCCCGGGACAGGGGGCTTACGAGCAGTACTTC.

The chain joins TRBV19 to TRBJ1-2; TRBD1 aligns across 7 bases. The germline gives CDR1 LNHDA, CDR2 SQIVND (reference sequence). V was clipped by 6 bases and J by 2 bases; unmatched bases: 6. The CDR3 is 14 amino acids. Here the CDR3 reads CASSIPQGNYGYTF. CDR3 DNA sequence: TGTGCCAGTAGCATACCACAGGGGAACTATGGCTACACCTTC. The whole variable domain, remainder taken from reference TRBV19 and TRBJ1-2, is DGGITQSPKYLFRKEGQNVTLSCEQNLNHDAMYWYRQDPGQGLRLIYYSQIVNDFQKGDIAEGYSVSREKKESFPLTVTSAQKNPTAFYLCASSIPQGNYGYTFGSGTRLTVV.

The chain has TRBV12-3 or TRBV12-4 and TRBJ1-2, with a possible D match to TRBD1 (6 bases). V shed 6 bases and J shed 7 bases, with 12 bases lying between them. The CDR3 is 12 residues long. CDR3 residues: CASRTGETGYTF. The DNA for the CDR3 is TGTGCCAGCAGGACAGGAGAAACTGGCTACACCTTC.

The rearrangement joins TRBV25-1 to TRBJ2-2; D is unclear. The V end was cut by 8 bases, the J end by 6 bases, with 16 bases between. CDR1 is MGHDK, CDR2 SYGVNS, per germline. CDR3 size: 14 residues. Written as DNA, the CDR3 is TGTGCCAGCCAAAGTGACGTTCGGGCCGGGGAGCTGTTTTTT. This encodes CASQSDVRAGELFF.

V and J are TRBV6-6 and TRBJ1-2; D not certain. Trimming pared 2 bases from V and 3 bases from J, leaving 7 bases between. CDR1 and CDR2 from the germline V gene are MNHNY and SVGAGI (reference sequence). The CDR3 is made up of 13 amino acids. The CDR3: CASSYGEHYGYTF. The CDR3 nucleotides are TGTGCCAGCAGTTACGGGGAGCACTATGGCTACACCTTC.

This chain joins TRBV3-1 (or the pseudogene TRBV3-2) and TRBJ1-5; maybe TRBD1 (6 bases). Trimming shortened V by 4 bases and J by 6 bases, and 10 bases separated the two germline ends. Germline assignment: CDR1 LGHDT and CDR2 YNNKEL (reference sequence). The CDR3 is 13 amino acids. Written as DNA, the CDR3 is TGTGCCAGCAGCCTACAGGGAAGTCAGCCCCAGCATTTT. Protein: CASSLQGSQPQHF.

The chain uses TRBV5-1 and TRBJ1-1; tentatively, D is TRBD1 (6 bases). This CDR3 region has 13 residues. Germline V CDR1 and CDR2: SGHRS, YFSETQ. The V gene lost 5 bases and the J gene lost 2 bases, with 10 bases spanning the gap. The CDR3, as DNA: TGCGCCAGCAGTTCCGGGACAAACACTGAAGCTTTCTTT. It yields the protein CASSSGTNTEAFF.

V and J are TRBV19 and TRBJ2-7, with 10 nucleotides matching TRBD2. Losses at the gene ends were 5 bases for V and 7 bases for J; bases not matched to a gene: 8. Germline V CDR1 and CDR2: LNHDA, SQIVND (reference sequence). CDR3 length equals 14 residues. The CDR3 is CASSRTSGGGEQYF. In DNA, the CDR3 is TGTGCCAGTAGTCGGACTAGCGGTGGAGGGGAGCAGTACTTC. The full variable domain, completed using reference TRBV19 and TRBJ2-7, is DGGITQSPKYLFRKEGQNVTLSCEQNLNHDAMYWYRQDPGQGLRLIYYSQIVNDFQKGDIAEGYSVSREKKESFPLTVTSAQKNPTAFYLCASSRTSGGGEQYFGPGTRLTVT.

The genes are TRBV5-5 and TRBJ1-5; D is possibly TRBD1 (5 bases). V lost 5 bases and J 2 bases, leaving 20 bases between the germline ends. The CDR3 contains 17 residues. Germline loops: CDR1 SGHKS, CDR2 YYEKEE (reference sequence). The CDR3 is CASSVGVRSRGNQPQHF. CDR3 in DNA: TGTGCCAGCAGTGTAGGGGTACGCTCCAGAGGCAATCAGCCCCAGCATTTT. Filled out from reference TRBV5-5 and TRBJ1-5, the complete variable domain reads DAGVTQSPTHLIKTRGQQVTLRCSPISGHKSVSWYQQVLGQGPQFIFQYYEKEERGRGNFPDRFSARQFPNYSSELNVNALLLGDSALYLCASSVGVRSRGNQPQHFGDGTRLSIL.

This CDR3 reads CASSDRLAGNQETQYF. The DNA for the CDR3 is TGTGCCAGCAGCGACCGACTAGCGGGGAACCAAGAGACCCAGTACTTC. The chain uses TRBV9 and TRBJ2-5; TRBD2 aligns across 11 bases. The CDR3 spans 16 residues. The junction had 4 bases not matched to a gene; V was cut back by 3 bases and J by 0 bases. Germline CDR1 and CDR2: SGDLS and YYNGEE.

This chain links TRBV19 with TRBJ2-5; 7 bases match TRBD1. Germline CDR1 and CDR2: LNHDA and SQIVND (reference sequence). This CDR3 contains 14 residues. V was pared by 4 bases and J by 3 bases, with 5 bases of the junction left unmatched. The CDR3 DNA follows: TGTGCCAGTAGTACACCGGGACAGAAAGAGACCCAGTACTTC. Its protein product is CASSTPGQKETQYF.

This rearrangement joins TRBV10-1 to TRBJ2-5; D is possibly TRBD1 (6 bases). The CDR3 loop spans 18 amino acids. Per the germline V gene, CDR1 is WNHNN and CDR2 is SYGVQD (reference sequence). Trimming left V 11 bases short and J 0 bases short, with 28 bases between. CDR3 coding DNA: TGCGCCGCCAAAGACCCCGACCGAACAGGGTCCTACCAAGAGACCCAGTACTTC. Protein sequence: CAAKDPDRTGSYQETQYF.

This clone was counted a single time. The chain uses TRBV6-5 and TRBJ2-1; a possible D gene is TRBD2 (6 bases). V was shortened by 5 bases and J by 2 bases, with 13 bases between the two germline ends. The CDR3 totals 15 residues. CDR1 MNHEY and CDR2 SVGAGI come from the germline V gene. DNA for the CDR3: TGTGCCAGCAGTCCTGGGGAGGAAACCTACAATGAGCAGTTCTTC. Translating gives CASSPGEETYNEQFF.

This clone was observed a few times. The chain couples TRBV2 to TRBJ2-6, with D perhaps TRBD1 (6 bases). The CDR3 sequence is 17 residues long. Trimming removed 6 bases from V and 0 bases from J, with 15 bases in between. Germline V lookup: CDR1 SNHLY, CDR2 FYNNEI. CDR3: CASSRDITSSGANVLTF. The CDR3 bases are TGTGCCAGCAGCCGGGACATTACGAGCTCTGGGGCCAACGTCCTGACTTTC.